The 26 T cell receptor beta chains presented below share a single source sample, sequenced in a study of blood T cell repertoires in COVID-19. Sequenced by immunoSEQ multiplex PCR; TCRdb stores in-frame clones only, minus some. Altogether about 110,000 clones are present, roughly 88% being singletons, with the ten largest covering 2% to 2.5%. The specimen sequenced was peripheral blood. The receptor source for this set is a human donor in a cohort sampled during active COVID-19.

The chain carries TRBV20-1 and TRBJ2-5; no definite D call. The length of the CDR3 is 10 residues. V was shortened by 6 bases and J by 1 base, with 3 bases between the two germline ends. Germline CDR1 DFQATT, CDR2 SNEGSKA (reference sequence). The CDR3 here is CSASQETQYF. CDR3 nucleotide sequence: TGCAGTGCCTCCCAAGAGACCCAGTACTTC.

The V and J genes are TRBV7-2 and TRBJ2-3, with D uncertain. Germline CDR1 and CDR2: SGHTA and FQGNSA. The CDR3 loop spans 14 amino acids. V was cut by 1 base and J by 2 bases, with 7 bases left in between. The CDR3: CASSLDVYTDTQYF. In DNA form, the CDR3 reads TGTGCCAGCAGCTTAGATGTCTACACAGATACGCAGTATTTT.

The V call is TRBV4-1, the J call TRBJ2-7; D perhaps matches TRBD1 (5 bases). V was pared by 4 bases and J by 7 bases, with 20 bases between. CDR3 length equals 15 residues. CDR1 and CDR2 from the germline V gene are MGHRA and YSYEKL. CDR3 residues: CASSRPGAAKGEQYF. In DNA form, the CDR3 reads TGCGCCAGCAGCCGCCCTGGGGCAGCCAAGGGTGAGCAGTACTTC.

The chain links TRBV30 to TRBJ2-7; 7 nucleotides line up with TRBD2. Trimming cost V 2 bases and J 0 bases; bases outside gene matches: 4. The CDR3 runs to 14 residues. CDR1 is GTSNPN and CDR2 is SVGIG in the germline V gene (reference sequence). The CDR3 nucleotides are TGTGCCTGGAGTCGGGGCGGGAGCTCCTACGAGCAGTACTTC. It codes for CAWSRGGSSYEQYF.

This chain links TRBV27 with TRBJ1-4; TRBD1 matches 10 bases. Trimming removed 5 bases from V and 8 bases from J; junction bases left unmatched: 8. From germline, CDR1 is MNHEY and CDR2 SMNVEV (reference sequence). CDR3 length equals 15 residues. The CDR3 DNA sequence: TGTGCCAGCAGTACCCTGACAGGGGGCTACGAAAAACTGTTTTTT. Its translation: CASSTLTGGYEKLFF. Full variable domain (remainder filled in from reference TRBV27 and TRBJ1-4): EAQVTQNPRYLITVTGKKLTVTCSQNMNHEYMSWYRQDPGLGLRQIYYSMNVEVTDKGDVPEGYKVSRKEKRNFPLILESPSPNQTSLYFCASSTLTGGYEKLFFGSGTQLSVL.

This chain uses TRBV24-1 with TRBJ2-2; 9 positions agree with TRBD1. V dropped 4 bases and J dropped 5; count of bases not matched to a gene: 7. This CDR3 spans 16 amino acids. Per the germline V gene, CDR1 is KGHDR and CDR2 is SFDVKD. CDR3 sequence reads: CATSDRGQGMTGELFF. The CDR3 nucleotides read TGTGCCACCAGTGACCGGGGACAGGGAATGACCGGGGAGCTGTTTTTT.

The CDR3 loop is CASSLAGSLRGYTF. The CDR3 bases are TGTGCCAGCAGCTTAGCTGGGAGCCTGCGGGGCTACACCTTC. The V and J genes are TRBV7-9 and TRBJ1-2; D is unresolved. The CDR3 has 14 residues. Trimming shortened V by 0 bases and J by 8 bases, and 13 bases separated the two germline ends. Germline assignment: CDR1 SEHNR and CDR2 FQNEAQ (reference sequence).

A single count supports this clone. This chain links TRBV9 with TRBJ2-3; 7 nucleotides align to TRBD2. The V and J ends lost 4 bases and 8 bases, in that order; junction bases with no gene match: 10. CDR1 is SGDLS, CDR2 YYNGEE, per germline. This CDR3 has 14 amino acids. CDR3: CASSPPAGVGTQYF. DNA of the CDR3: TGTGCCAGCAGCCCCCCGGCGGGGGTCGGTACGCAGTATTTT.

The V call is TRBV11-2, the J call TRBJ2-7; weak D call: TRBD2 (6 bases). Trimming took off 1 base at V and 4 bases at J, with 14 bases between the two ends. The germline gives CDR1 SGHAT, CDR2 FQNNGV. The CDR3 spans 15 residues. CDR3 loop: CASSLVGGELYEQYF. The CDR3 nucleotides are TGTGCCAGCAGCTTAGTCGGCGGGGAACTGTACGAGCAGTACTTC.

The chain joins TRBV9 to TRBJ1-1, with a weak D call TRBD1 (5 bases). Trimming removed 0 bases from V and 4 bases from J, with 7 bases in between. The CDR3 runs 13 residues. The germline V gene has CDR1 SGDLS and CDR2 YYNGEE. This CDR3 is CASSVGTGTEAFF. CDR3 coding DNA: TGTGCCAGCAGCGTAGGAACAGGCACTGAAGCTTTCTTT.

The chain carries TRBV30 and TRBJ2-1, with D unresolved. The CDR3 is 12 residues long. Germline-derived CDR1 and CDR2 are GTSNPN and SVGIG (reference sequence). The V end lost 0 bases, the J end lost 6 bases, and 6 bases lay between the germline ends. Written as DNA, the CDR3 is TGTGCCTGGAGTGTACTAAGCAATGAGCAGTTCTTC. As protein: CAWSVLSNEQFF.

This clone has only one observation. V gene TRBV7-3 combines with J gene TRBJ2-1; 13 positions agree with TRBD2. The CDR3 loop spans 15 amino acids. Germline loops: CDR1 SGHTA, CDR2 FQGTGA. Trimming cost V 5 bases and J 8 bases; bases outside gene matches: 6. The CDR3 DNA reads TGTGCCAGCAGCCCGGGACTAGCGGGGTTGGATGAGCAGTTCTTC. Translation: CASSPGLAGLDEQFF.

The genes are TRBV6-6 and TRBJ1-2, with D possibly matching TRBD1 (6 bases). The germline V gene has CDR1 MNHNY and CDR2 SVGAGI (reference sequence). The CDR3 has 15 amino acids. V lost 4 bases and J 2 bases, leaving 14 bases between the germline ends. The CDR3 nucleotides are TGTGCCAGCAGTTCCTGGGGGGGCTTAAACTATGGCTACACCTTC. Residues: CASSSWGGLNYGYTF.

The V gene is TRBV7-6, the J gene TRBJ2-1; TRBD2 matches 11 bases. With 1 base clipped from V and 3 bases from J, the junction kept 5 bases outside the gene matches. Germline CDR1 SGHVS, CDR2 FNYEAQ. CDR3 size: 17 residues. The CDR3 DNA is TGTGCCAGCAGCTTAGAGGCTAGCGGGAGGAACTACAATGAGCAGTTCTTC. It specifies CASSLEASGRNYNEQFF.

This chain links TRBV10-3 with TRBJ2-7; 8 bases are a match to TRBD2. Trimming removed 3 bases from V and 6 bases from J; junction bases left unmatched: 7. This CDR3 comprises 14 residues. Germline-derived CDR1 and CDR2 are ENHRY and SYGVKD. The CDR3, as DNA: TGTGCCATCAGTGAAGGGGGACTAGGTGGCGAGCAGTACTTC. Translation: CAISEGGLGGEQYF.

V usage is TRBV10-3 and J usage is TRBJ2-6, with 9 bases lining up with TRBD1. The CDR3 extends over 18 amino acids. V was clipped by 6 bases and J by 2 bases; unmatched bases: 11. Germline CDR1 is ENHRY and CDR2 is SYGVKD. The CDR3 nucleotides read TGTGCCATCAGCGAGGGGGACAGGGAATTCGCTGGGGCCAACGTCCTGACTTTC. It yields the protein CAISEGDREFAGANVLTF.

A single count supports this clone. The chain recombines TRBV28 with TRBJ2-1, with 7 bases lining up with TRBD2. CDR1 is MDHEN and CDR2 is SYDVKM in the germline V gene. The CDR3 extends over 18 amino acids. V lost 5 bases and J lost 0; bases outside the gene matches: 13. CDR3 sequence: CASSPGGVYQSSYNEQFF. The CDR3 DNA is TGTGCCAGCAGTCCTGGGGGGGTGTACCAAAGCTCCTACAATGAGCAGTTCTTC.

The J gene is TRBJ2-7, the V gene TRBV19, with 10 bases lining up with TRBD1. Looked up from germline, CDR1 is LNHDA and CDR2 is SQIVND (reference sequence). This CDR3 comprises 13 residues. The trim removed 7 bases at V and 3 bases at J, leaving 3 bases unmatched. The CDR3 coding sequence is TGTGCCAGTAAGGGGACAGGGGTCTACGAGCAGTACTTC. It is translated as CASKGTGVYEQYF.

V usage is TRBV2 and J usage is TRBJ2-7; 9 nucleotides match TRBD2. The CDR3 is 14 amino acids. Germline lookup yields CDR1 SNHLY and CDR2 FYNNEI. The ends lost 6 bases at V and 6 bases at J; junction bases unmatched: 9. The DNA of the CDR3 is TGTGCCAGCAGGACTAGCGGCTCGCCTCTCGAGCAGTACTTC. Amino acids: CASRTSGSPLEQYF.

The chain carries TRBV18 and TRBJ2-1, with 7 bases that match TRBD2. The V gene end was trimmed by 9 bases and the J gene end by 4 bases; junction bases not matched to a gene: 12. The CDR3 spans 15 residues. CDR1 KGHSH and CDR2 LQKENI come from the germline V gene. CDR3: CASCPGGPPYNEQFF. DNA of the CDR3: TGTGCCAGTTGTCCGGGAGGCCCCCCGTACAATGAGCAGTTCTTC.

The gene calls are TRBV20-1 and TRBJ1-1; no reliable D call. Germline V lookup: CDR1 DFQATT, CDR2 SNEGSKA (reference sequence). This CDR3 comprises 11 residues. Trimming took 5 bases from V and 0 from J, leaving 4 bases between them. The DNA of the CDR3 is TGCAGTGCTCAGTTGAACACTGAAGCTTTCTTT. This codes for CSAQLNTEAFF.

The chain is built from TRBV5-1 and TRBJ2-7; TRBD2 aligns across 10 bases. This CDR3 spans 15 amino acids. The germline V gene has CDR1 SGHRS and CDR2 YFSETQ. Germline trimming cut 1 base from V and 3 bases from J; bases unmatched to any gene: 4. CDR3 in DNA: TGCGCCAGCAGCTTGAGGCTAGCGGGAGACTACGAGCAGTACTTC. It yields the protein CASSLRLAGDYEQYF.

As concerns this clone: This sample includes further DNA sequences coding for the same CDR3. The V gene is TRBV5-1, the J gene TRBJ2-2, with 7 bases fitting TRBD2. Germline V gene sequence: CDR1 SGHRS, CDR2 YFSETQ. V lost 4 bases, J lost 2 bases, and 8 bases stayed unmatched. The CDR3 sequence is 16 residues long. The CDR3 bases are TGCGCCAGCAGCGACAGAGGGACTAAAAACACCGGGGAGCTGTTTTTT. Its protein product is CASSDRGTKNTGELFF.

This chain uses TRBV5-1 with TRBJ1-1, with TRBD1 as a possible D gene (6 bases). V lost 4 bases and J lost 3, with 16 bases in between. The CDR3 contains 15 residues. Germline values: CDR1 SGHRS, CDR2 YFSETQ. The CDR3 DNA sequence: TGCGCCAGCAGCCCCCCGACAGGTGGGGACACTGAAGCTTTCTTT. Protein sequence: CASSPPTGGDTEAFF.

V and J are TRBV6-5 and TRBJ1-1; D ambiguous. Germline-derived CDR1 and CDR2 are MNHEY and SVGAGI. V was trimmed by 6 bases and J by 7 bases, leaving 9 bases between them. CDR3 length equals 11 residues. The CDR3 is CASRIRIEAFF. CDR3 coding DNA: TGTGCCAGCAGGATCAGGATTGAAGCTTTCTTT.

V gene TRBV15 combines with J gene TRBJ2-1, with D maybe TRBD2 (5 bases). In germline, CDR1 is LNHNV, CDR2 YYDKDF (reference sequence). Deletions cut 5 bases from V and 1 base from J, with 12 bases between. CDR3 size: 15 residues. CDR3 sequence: CATSVSGVSYNEQFF. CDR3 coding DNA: TGTGCCACCAGCGTGAGCGGAGTATCCTACAATGAGCAGTTCTTC. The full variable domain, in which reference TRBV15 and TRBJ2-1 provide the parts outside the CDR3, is DAMVIQNPRYQVTQFGKPVTLSCSQTLNHNVMYWYQQKSSQAPKLLFHYYDKDFNNEADTPDNFQSRRPNTSFCFLDIRSPGLGDTAMYLCATSVSGVSYNEQFFGPGTRLTVL.